The clone carrying this T cell receptor beta chain was detected a few times. The CDR3 is made up of 16 amino acids. Between the trimmed V and J ends, which lost 0 bases and 5 bases, there was a span of 13 bases. CDR1 is MGHRA, CDR2 YSYEKL, per germline. The sample belongs to a study of blood T cell repertoires in COVID-19. Study at large: Both acute and convalescent COVID-19 samples were obtained from the United States, Italy and Spain. PBMCs, B-cell-depleted T cells, or T cells were the source of the cDNA or gDNA that made up the material.

Under the authors' procedure: Using reference gene primer amplification, nucleated cell counts were estimated. Clones were sequenced by immunoSEQ multiplex PCR, and TCRdb holds only the in-frame ones, with some missing. V, J and clone size are those of that table, while D and trimming were read from the DNA. The sample lists about 55,000 clones; more than 80% were seen once. The sample was peripheral blood. This TCR was recovered from a human donor in a cohort sampled during active COVID-19. This sequence joins TRBV4-1 and TRBJ1-4; D might be TRBD1 (5 bases). The CDR3: CASSQDGRQRNEKLFF. DNA of the CDR3: TGCGCCAGCAGCCAAGATGGACGACAGAGAAATGAAAAACTGTTTTTT.